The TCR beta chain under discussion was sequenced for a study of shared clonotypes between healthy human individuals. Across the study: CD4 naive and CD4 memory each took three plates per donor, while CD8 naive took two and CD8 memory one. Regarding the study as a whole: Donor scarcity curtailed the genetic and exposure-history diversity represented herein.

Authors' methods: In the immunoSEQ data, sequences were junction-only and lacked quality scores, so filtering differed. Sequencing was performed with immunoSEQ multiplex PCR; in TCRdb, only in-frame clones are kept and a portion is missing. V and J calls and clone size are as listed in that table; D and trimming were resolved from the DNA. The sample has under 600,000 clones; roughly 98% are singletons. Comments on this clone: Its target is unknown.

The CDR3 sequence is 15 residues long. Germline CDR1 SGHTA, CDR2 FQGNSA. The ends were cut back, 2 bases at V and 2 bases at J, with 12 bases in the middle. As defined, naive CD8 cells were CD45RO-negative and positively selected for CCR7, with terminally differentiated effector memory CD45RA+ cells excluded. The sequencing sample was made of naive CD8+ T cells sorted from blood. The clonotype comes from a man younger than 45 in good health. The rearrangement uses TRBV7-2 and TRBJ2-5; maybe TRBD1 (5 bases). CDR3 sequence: CASSLNRIIQETQYF. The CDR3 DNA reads TGTGCCAGCAGCTTAAACAGGATAATACAAGAGACCCAGTACTTC.